This TCR beta chain came from a study of OX40 agonist ivuxolimab in advanced cancers. Only in-frame clones appear in the TCRdb table, and some are missing; sequencing was by immunoSEQ multiplex PCR. The table includes roughly 70,000 clones, about 81% detected once. Germline trimming cut 6 bases from V and 7 bases from J; bases unmatched to any gene: 7. The CDR3 extends over 14 amino acids. Germline CDR1 reads WNHNN; CDR2 reads SYGVQD (reference sequence). The V and J genes are TRBV10-1 and TRBJ1-5, with TRBD1 matching over 9 bases. The sample consisted of CD4+ or CD8+ T cells sorted from blood, taken in a trial of the OX40 agonist ivuxolimab. This TCR was sampled from an adult with an advanced solid tumor such as melanoma, head and neck, liver or kidney cancer. CDR3 sequence: CASSPGTGRQPQHF. CDR3 bases: TGCGCCAGCAGCCCCGGGACAGGGAGGCAGCCCCAGCATTTT.